This T cell receptor beta chain was identified in a study of human T cells and chemical hapten exposure. Study-level background: Patients, a majority of them female, were diagnosed with alopecia areata, totalis or universalis.

Regarding time point: pre-sensitization, week 0. Treatment specified: therapeutic diphenylcyclopropenone sensitization with weekly scalp DPC. J lost 5 bases, V lost 5 bases, and 18 bases had no gene match. The CDR3 contains 18 residues. TCRdb reprocessed the RACE reads with MiXCR, giving one entry per CDR3 protein. The sample carries tens of thousands of distinct CDR3 sequences, 6.5% to 8.5% recorded once. Sample: whole blood, taken in connection with sensitization to the hapten diphenylcyclopropenone (DPC). V gene TRBV12-3 or TRBV12-4 combines with J gene TRBJ2-5; 9 nucleotides match TRBD2. The sequence came from a woman in her twenties or thirties with alopecia areata. Some clones in this sample may be carry-over from other donors' samples. The CDR3, as DNA: TGTGCCAGCAGTCCAGAGCCCTCCCCGGCGGGGGGGCGGGAGACCCAGTACTTC. As protein: CASSPEPSPAGGRETQYF.